Shown below are 22 T cell receptor beta chains from a single sample sequenced in a study of spatial heterogeneity in lung cancer. The time point: sample taken at primary tumor resection. The authors sequenced whole RNA from tumor, nontumor lung or frozen PBMC without sorting. TCRdb called the 5' RACE reads again in MiXCR, with one record for every CDR3 protein. Of tens of thousands of distinct CDR3 sequences listed, approximately 7% are singletons. This sample comprised PBMCs, obtained at surgery. Receptors originate from a female donor with early-stage non-small cell lung cancer.

This clonotype was recorded at least ten times. V usage is TRBV7-9 and J usage is TRBJ1-5; D is perhaps TRBD1 (6 bases). Germline lookup yields CDR1 SEHNR and CDR2 FQNEAQ (reference sequence). Trimming pared 3 bases from V and 6 bases from J, leaving 12 bases between. The CDR3 consists of 14 residues. CDR3 sequence (DNA): TGTGCCAGCAGCTTTGGAGGGGGGAGTCAGCCCCAGCATTTT. Amino acids: CASSFGGGSQPQHF.

This clonotype was counted a few times. The gene calls are TRBV7-9 and TRBJ2-3; D may be TRBD2 (5 bases). Looked up from germline, CDR1 is SEHNR and CDR2 is FQNEAQ (reference sequence). The CDR3 contains 13 residues. Trimming took 4 bases from V and 3 from J, leaving 8 bases between them. The CDR3 DNA sequence: TGTGCCAGCAGCTCTAGAGGGACAGATACGCAGTATTTT. It codes for CASSSRGTDTQYF.

In its sample, this clonotype was seen many times. The chain uses TRBV5-1 and TRBJ2-1; 11 bases match TRBD1. With 4 bases clipped from V and 3 bases from J, the junction kept 6 bases outside the gene matches. Germline values: CDR1 SGHRS, CDR2 YFSETQ. The CDR3 runs to 16 residues. As DNA, the CDR3 is TGCGCCAGCAGCCAAACAGGGACAGGGGGCTACAATGAGCAGTTCTTC. Translating it yields CASSQTGTGGYNEQFF.

There are many counts of this clonotype. The V gene is TRBV20-1, the J gene TRBJ2-7, with 10 bases that match TRBD1. The germline V gene has CDR1 DFQATT and CDR2 SNEGSKA (reference sequence). CDR3 length: 15 amino acids. The ends lost 1 base at V and 5 bases at J; junction bases unmatched: 8. The CDR3 is CSARGPGQGLNEQYF. In nucleotides, the CDR3 is TGCAGTGCTAGAGGACCGGGACAGGGGTTAAACGAGCAGTACTTC.

The table lists this clonotype with many counts. This chain connects TRBV28 to TRBJ2-7, with 7 bases that match TRBD2. The CDR3 runs 15 residues. V shed 6 bases, J shed 0 bases, and the junction held 8 bases outside the gene matches. Germline-derived CDR1 and CDR2 are MDHEN and SYDVKM. CDR3: CASRPGTTVSYEQYF. In nucleotides, the CDR3 is TGTGCCAGCAGGCCCGGGACTACTGTCTCCTACGAGCAGTACTTC.

This clonotype was detected many times. The chain is built from TRBV5-1 and TRBJ2-2; D gene unclear. Germline V gene lookup returns CDR1 SGHRS and CDR2 YFSETQ. Trimming took 0 bases from V and 3 from J, leaving 9 bases between them. The CDR3 has 15 amino acids. The CDR3 region has the DNA TGCGCCAGCAGCTTGGGCCTCGTGGACACCGGGGAGCTGTTTTTT. This encodes CASSLGLVDTGELFF.

This clonotype has a count of ten or more. At one of its ends the junction is not consistent with the germline gene, which may arise from a read error. The chain employs TRBV2 and TRBJ1-3; D is uncertain. The CDR3 sequence is 12 residues long. The germline gives CDR1 SNHLY, CDR2 FYNNEI. The CDR3 DNA reads TGTGCCAGCAGTGAAACCCAGGACGCTTTGGGTTTT. Translation: CASSETQDALGF.

This clonotype was found many times. V usage is TRBV30 and J usage is TRBJ1-1; TRBD1 might be the D (5 bases). The CDR3 covers 13 residues. V was cut by 8 bases and J by 1 base, with 14 bases left in between. The V gene's germline CDR1 is GTSNPN and CDR2 SVGIG (reference sequence). CDR3 sequence (DNA): TGTGCCGGGACCAGGGAGCAGAACACTGAAGCTTTCTTT. Its protein product is CAGTREQNTEAFF.

This clonotype was recorded at least ten times. The V call is TRBV2, the J call TRBJ1-5; unclear D gene. Germline loops: CDR1 SNHLY, CDR2 FYNNEI. V was trimmed by 5 bases and J by 7 bases, leaving 18 bases between them. The CDR3 consists of 15 residues. The CDR3 sequence is CASSQELGYGQPQHF. In DNA, the CDR3 is TGTGCCAGCAGTCAGGAATTGGGATACGGCCAGCCCCAGCATTTT.

A few counts support this clonotype. The rearrangement uses TRBV29-1 and TRBJ1-4; 7 bases fit TRBD1. The germline gives CDR1 SQVTM, CDR2 ANQGSEA. The CDR3 length is 13 residues. V was pared by 7 bases and J by 6 bases, with 8 bases of the junction left unmatched. The DNA of the CDR3 is TGCAGCGCGCACAGCGGGACAGATGAAAAACTGTTTTTT. Amino acid sequence: CSAHSGTDEKLFF.

The chain is built from TRBV7-9 and TRBJ1-5; 7 positions agree with TRBD1. Unmatched junction bases numbered 5, after V lost 4 bases and J lost 2 bases. This CDR3 is built from 15 residues. Germline values: CDR1 SEHNR, CDR2 FQNEAQ (reference sequence). Here the CDR3 reads CASSSQGQGNQPQHF. The CDR3 region has the DNA TGTGCCAGCAGCTCACAGGGGCAGGGCAATCAGCCCCAGCATTTT.

The rearrangement joins TRBV24-1 to TRBJ2-3; D perhaps matches TRBD1 (5 bases). This CDR3 region has 13 residues. In germline, CDR1 is KGHDR, CDR2 SFDVKD. Trimming left V 8 bases short and J 2 bases short, with 10 bases between. DNA for the CDR3: TGTGCCACCAAGGACACACTCACAGATACGCAGTATTTT. Its protein is CATKDTLTDTQYF.

This clonotype was seen a few times. This sequence joins TRBV5-5 and TRBJ1-5; no definite D call. V gave up 2 bases and J gave up 7 bases, with 10 bases separating them. The CDR3 totals 13 residues. CDR1 and CDR2 from the germline V gene are SGHKS and YYEKEE (reference sequence). CDR3 residues: CASSLDRGQPQHF. CDR3 DNA sequence: TGTGCCAGCAGCTTAGATCGAGGACAGCCCCAGCATTTT.

This clonotype was seen more than once but under ten times. This chain joins TRBV25-1 and TRBJ1-2; 7 nucleotides align to TRBD1. This CDR3 has 14 amino acids. Germline loops: CDR1 MGHDK, CDR2 SYGVNS. Trimming removed 4 bases from V and 5 bases from J; junction bases left unmatched: 7. The CDR3, as DNA: TGTGCCAGCAGTGGACAGGGCTCTGGGTATGGCTACACCTTC. It encodes CASSGQGSGYGYTF.

This clonotype was counted at least ten times. V and J are TRBV11-2 and TRBJ1-1; D remains unclear. The CDR3 loop spans 12 amino acids. V shed 4 bases and J shed 10 bases, with 13 bases lying between them. Germline CDR1 SGHAT, CDR2 FQNNGV. In DNA, the CDR3 is TGTGCCAGCAGCTCAAGTTCCCGGGTAGCTTTCTTT. This translates into CASSSSSRVAFF.

This clonotype was detected many times. This chain joins TRBV7-9 and TRBJ2-5, with D possibly being TRBD1 (6 bases). V lost 6 bases and J lost 3, with 11 bases in between. Germline loops: CDR1 SEHNR, CDR2 FQNEAQ (reference sequence). This CDR3 has 13 amino acids. The CDR3 coding sequence is TGTGCCAGCAGGGACAGCTTCGAAGAGACCCAGTACTTC. Its translation: CASRDSFEETQYF.

This chain connects TRBV7-6 to TRBJ2-3, with 7 positions matching TRBD2. The CDR3 consists of 15 residues. The germline V gene has CDR1 SGHVS and CDR2 FNYEAQ. J was trimmed by 1 base and V by 2 bases; bases with no gene match: 3. This CDR3 is CASSLRDYGTDTQYF. DNA for the CDR3: TGTGCCAGCAGCTTACGGGACTACGGCACAGATACGCAGTATTTT.

In this sample, this clonotype turned up many times. J is TRBJ2-3 and V is TRBV12-3 or TRBV12-4; tentative D call: TRBD2 (6 bases). V was cut by 7 bases and J by 7 bases, with 18 bases left in between. The CDR3 consists of 14 residues. CDR3 in DNA: TGTGCCAGCAATTTGGCGGGGACTCTATATACGCAGTATTTT. Translated: CASNLAGTLYTQYF.

The sample holds many counts of this clonotype. The rearrangement links TRBV20-1 to TRBJ2-1; 9 positions agree with TRBD2. This CDR3 is 14 amino acids long. V gave up 3 bases and J gave up 8 bases; unmatched junction bases: 8. CDR1 is DFQATT and CDR2 is SNEGSKA in the germline V gene (reference sequence). CDR3 sequence reads: CSASGAGGLDEQFF. The CDR3 DNA follows: TGCAGTGCTAGCGGAGCGGGGGGTCTGGATGAGCAGTTCTTC.

This clonotype turned up a few times. This chain uses TRBV6-1 with TRBJ2-7, with D uncertain. From germline, CDR1 is MNHNS and CDR2 SASEGT. The CDR3 extends over 14 amino acids. Between the trimmed V and J ends, which lost 2 bases and 5 bases, there was a span of 13 bases. The CDR3 protein is CASSEIWSGNEQYF. CDR3 bases: TGTGCCAGCAGTGAAATTTGGAGTGGGAACGAGCAGTACTTC.

This clonotype was observed at least ten times. The chain has TRBV20-1 and TRBJ1-2, with D possibly being TRBD1 (6 bases). Trimming left V 2 bases short and J 8 bases short, with 21 bases between. Germline CDR1 and CDR2: DFQATT and SNEGSKA (reference sequence). The length of the CDR3 is 15 residues. The CDR3 region is CSARQGQALNRGYTF. As DNA, the CDR3 is TGCAGTGCTAGACAGGGGCAAGCCTTAAATCGGGGCTACACCTTC.

Here the CDR3 reads CSALRAGLALLEQYF. CDR3 DNA sequence: TGCAGTGCCCTAAGGGCGGGACTAGCTCTTCTTGAGCAGTACTTC. The gene calls are TRBV20-1 and TRBJ2-7; 9 nucleotides line up with TRBD2. Per germline, CDR1 DFQATT and CDR2 SNEGSKA (reference sequence). CDR3 length: 15 amino acids. The trim removed 6 bases at V and 7 bases at J, leaving 16 bases unmatched.